This T cell receptor (beta chain) originates from a study of CD8 T cells in ankylosing spondylitis. Each CDR3 protein is one row after TCRdb ran MiXCR on the 5' RACE reads. The table has a few hundred thousand distinct CDR3 sequences, 8% to 11% seen once. This clonotype was detected ten times or more. The germline V gene encodes CDR1 SQVTM and CDR2 ANQGSEA. This CDR3 has 12 amino acids. V was clipped by 6 bases and J by 9 bases, with 16 bases between them. The sample comprised blood, either unsorted or a sorted T cell fraction (not recorded which). The gene calls are TRBV29-1 and TRBJ2-3, with D unresolved. This sequence originates from a male donor with ankylosing spondylitis or in good health (not recorded which). The CDR3 region is CSVASGRGTQYF. The CDR3, as DNA: TGCAGCGTCGCTTCCGGGCGAGGCACGCAGTATTTT.